The present T cell receptor beta chain was sequenced within a study of CD8 T cells in Susac syndrome. Study-level results: The study's TCR sequencing and HLA analysis drew on a certain number of individuals. That number was acknowledged as relatively small.

Turning to this clonotype: What it binds is unknown.

An input of about 0.5 to 1 ug of RNA was subjected to reverse transcription using random hexamers. Coverage of TCR beta CDR3 amplification by immunoSEQ multiplex PCR extended to 54 Vbeta and 13 Jbeta. TCRdb analysed the immunoSEQ multiplex PCR reads with MiXCR anew, one entry per CDR3 protein. The sample lists 200,000 or so distinct CDR3 sequences; almost 96% were seen once. The source of this sequence is a human donor with Susac syndrome. Sequencing was performed on CD4+ T cells from PBMCs.

CDR3 nucleotide sequence: TGCGCCAGCAGCTTGCAGGGACAGGGGGCTACGAACACCGGGGAGCTGTTTTTT. It is translated as CASSLQGQGATNTGELFF. The chain combines TRBV5-1 with TRBJ2-2; TRBD1 matches 12 bases. Germline V gene lookup returns CDR1 SGHRS and CDR2 YFSETQ. The CDR3 totals 18 residues. The junction had 4 bases not matched to a gene; V was cut back by 1 base and J by 0 bases.